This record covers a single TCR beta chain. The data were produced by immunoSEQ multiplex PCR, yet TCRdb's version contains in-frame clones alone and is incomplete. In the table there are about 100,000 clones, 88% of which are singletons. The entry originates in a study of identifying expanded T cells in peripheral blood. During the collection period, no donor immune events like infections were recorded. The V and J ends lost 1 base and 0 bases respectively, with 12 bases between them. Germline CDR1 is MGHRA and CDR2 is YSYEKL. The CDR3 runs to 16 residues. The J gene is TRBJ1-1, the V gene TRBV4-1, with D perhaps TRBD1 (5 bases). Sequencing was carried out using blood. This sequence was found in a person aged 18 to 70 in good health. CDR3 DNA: TGCGCCAGCAGCCAAGTGTCGACAGTAGTGAACACTGAAGCTTTCTTT. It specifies CASSQVSTVVNTEAFF.